Only a few counts were recorded for the clone carrying this T cell receptor beta chain. Its specificity is not known. This entry is derived from a study of human T cells and chemical hapten exposure. General observations from the study: TCRs at high frequency, those above 1 in 1000, did not change with DPC sensitization.

Indicated time point: pre-sensitization, week 0. Stated treatment: therapeutic diphenylcyclopropenone sensitization with weekly scalp DPC. MiXCR was run by TCRdb on the RACE reads, yielding one entry per CDR3 protein. There are 60,000 to 75,000 distinct CDR3 sequences in the sample; roughly 6.7% occur only once, and around 1.6% lies in the top ten. CDR1 and CDR2 (germline): LGHNA, YNFKEQ. The V gene end was trimmed by 1 base and the J gene end by 0 bases; junction bases not matched to a gene: 3. This CDR3 comprises 16 residues. The source material was whole blood, sampled in connection with sensitization to the hapten diphenylcyclopropenone (DPC). The source is a young woman with alopecia areata. Some clones in this sample may be carry-over from other donors' samples. This chain uses TRBV4-2 with TRBJ1-5, with 7 bases that match TRBD1. The chain's CDR3 is CASSQAGGNSNQPQHF. The CDR3 DNA reads TGTGCCAGCAGCCAAGCAGGGGGTAATAGCAATCAGCCCCAGCATTTT.